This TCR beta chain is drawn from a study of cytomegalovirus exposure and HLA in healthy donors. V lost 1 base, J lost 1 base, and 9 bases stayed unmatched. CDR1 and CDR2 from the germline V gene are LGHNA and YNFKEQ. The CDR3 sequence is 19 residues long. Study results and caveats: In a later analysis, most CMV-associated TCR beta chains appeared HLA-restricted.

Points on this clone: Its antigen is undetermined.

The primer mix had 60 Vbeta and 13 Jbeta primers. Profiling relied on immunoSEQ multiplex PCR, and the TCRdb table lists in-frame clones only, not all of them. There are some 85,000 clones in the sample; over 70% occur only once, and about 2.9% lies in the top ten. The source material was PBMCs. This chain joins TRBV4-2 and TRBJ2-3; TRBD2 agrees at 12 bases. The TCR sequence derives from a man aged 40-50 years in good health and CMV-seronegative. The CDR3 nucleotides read TGTGCCAGCAGCCAAGTAGTGGGACTAGCGGGTCACCGCACAGATACGCAGTATTTT. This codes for CASSQVVGLAGHRTDTQYF.